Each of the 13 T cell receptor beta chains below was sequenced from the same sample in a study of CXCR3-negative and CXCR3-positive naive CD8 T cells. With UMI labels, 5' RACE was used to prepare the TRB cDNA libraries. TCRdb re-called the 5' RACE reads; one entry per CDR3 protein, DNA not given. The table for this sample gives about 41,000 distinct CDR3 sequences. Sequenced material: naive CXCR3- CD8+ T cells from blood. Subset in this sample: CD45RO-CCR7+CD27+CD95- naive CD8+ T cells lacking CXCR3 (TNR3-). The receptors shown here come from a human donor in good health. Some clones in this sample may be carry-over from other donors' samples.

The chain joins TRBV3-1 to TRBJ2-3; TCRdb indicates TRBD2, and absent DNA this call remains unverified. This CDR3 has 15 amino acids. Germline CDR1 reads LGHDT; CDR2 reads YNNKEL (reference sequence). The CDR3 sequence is CASSPSPGPSDTQYF.

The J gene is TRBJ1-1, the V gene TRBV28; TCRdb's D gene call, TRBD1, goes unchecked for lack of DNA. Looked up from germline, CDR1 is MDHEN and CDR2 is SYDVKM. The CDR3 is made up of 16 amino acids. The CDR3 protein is CASSPPRWEVTTEAFF.

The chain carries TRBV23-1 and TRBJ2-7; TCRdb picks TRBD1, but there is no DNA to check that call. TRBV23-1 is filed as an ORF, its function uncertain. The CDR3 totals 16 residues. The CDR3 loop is CASSPSGQGASYEQYF.

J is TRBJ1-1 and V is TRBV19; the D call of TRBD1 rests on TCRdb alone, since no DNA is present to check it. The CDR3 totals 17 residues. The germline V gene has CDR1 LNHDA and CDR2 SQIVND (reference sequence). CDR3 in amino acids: CASTPGPGQEMNTEAFF.

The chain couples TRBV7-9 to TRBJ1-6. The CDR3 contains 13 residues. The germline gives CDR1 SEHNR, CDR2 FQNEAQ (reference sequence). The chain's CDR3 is CASSPEIRTPLHF.

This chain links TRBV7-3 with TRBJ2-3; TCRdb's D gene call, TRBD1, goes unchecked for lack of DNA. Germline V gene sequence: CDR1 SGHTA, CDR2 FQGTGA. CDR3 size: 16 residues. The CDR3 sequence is CASRPTGGEDTDTQYF.

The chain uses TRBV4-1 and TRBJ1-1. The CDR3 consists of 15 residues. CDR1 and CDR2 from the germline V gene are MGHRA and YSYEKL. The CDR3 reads CASSQDMGSSTEAFF.

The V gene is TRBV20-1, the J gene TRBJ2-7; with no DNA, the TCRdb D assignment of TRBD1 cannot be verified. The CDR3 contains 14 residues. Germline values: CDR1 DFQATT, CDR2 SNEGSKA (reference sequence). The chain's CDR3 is CSAGVPGQEYEQYF.

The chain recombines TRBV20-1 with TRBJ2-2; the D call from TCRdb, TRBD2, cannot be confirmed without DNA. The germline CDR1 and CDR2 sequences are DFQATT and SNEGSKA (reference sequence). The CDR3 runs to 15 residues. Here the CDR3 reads CSARVWEANTGELFF.

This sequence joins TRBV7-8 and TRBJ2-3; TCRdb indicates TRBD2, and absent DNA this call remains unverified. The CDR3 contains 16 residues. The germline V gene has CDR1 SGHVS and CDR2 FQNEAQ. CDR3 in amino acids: CASSFPRGGGTDTQYF.

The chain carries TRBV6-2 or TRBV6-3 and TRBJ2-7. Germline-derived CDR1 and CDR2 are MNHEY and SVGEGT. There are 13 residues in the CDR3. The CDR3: CASSYEVLYEQYF.

CDR3: CSVESGRETQYF. The chain joins TRBV29-1 to TRBJ2-5; the D call from TCRdb, TRBD1, cannot be confirmed without DNA. The CDR3 covers 12 residues. The germline gives CDR1 SQVTM, CDR2 ANQGSEA.

CDR3 sequence: CASSWTRGQGDYEQYF. The genes are TRBV11-2 and TRBJ2-7; TCRdb reports TRBD1, a call that lacks DNA to check it against. CDR1 is SGHAT, CDR2 FQNNGV, per germline. The length of the CDR3 is 16 residues.